Here is one TCR beta chain with its context. The CDR3 covers 13 residues. CDR1 and CDR2 (germline): ENHRY, SYGVKD. V dropped 7 bases and J dropped 2; count of bases not matched to a gene: 2. The data are from a study of blood T cell repertoires in COVID-19. On the study more broadly: The United States, Italy and Spain were the sources of the acute and convalescent COVID-19 samples. The analysed material was cDNA or gDNA that came from T cells, B-cell-depleted T cells, or PBMCs.

Original methodology: Scientists estimated how many nucleated cells there were by amplifying reference gene primers. Here immunoSEQ multiplex PCR was the method, and the copy in TCRdb shows in-frame clones only, minus some. The V and J calls and clone size are taken from that table; D and trimming were inferred from the DNA. Among more than 85,000 clones listed, about 88% were seen once. What was sequenced was peripheral blood. The J gene is TRBJ1-3, the V gene TRBV10-3; 7 nucleotides align to TRBD1. This TCR came from a man aged 50-60 years with active or convalescent COVID-19. The CDR3 spells CAIITGAGNTIYF. CDR3 nucleotide sequence: TGTGCCATCATTACAGGGGCTGGAAACACCATATATTTT.